The TCR beta chain under discussion was sequenced for a study of blood T cell repertoires in COVID-19 (dated by TCRdb to the early 2020s). About the study as a whole: Collaborator samples came from the United States, Italy and Spain and covered acute and convalescent phases of COVID-19. Where available, HLA class I and class II types were taken from metadata supplied by the sample provider and were not determined by assay-based typing. The samples were drawn from the first 160 participants of the ongoing ImmuneRACE study and from 1,254 subjects provided by 6 global collaborators. The sample metadata nearly always contained a de-identified subject ID, COVID-19 status, age in years and sex. The material from the prospective study consisted of cDNA or gDNA derived from T cells, B-cell-depleted T cells, or PBMCs. Subjects who had been exposed to COVID-19, were actively infected with it, or had recovered from it provided the deeply sampled blood TCRbeta repertoires that made up the dataset. The repertoires were released in a freely available public database intended as a resource for research on the immune response to SARS-CoV-2. General findings and caveats noted by the study authors: The quantity of clinical and demographic metadata differed by source and by participant and was supplied without curation.

The immunoSEQ Assay, a bias-controlled multiplex PCR, was used to amplify TCRbeta CDR3 regions from genomic DNA. The original methods were these. The number of nucleated cells in each sample was estimated from the amplification of reference gene primers within the assay. Sequence reads were collapsed and filtered to measure the absolute abundance of every unique TCRbeta CDR3 rearrangement. For each sample, productive Simpson clonality was calculated by taking the square root of Simpson's diversity index across productive rearrangements. This immuneACCESS table, as held by TCRdb, lists in-frame sequences with V and J called but not all clones. Of the missing ones, under half trace to an unresolved V gene in checked studies; the others have no known cause. The V and J calls and clone size come from that table; D and trimming were worked out from the DNA. The sample table holds about 41,000 clones, of which around 90% were seen once. The top ten hold 4.3% of the sample.

Of note for this clone: No cognate antigen has been identified for it. Per-base qualities were not stored, and no clone one base away is much larger.

From the germline V gene (reference sequence), CDR1 is SEHNR and CDR2 is FQNEAQ. The CDR3 starts with the cysteine, ends with the phenylalanine, and has 15 residues. Of the read, only the CDR3 DNA is kept; its 45 bases are in frame from base 1. V was cut back by 2 bases and J by 4 bases, leaving a gap of 14 bases between them. Whole blood was collected in K2EDTA tubes by collaborating institutions according to the institutions' own protocols. For TCRbeta analysis, collaborators shipped samples as frozen whole blood, isolated PBMCs, or DNA extracted from either of those sample types. The source is a man aged 60-69 years with acute or convalescent COVID-19. Recombination connected TRBV7-9 to TRBJ1-2, with a weak D call of TRBD1 (5 bases match). Sequenced material: peripheral blood. The nucleotides read TGTGCCAGCAGCTTATTGAAGCAGGGATTCTATGGCTACACCTTC. It translates to CASSLLKQGFYGYTF.